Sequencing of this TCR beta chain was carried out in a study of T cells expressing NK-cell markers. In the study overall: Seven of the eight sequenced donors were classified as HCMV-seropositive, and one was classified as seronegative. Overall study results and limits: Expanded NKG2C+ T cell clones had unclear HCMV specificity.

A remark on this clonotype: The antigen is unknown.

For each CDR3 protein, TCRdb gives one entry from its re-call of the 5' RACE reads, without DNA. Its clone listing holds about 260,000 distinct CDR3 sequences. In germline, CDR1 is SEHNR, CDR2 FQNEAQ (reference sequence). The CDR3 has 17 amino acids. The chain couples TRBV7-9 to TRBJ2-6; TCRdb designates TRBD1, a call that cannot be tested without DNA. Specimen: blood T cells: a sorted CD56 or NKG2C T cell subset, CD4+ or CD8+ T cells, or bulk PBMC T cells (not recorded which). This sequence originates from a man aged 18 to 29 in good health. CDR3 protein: CASSLVGDRAGANVLTF.